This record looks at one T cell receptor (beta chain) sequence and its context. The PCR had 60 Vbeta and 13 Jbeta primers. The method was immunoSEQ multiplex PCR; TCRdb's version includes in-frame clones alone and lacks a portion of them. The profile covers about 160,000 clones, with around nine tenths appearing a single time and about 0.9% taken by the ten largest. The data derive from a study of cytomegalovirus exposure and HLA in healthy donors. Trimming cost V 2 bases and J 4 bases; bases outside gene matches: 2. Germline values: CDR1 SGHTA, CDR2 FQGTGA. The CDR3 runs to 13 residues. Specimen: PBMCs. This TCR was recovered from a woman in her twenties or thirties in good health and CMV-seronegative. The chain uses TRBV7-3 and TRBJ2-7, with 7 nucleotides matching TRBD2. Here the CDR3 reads CASSLGGGYEQYF. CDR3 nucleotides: TGTGCCAGCAGCTTAGGGGGAGGGTACGAGCAGTACTTC.